This T cell receptor beta chain was profiled in a study of blood T cell repertoires in COVID-19. In the study overall: Sites in the United States, Italy and Spain provided acute and convalescent COVID-19 samples. PBMCs, B-cell-depleted T cells, or T cells provided the cDNA or gDNA that made up the material.

CDR3 length: 14 residues. The ends were cut back, 6 bases at V and 4 bases at J, with 15 bases in the middle. Germline-derived CDR1 and CDR2 are MNHEY and SVGAGI. Per the study methods: Nucleated cell counts were estimated from reference gene primer amplification. The protocol was immunoSEQ multiplex PCR, while the TCRdb copy is restricted to in-frame clones and leaves out a portion. The V and J calls and the clone size are those of that table, but D and trimming were determined from the DNA. The sample holds over 100,000 clones, about 88% seen once. The sequenced material came from peripheral blood. This TCR derives from a man in his forties with acute or convalescent COVID-19. The chain links TRBV6-5 to TRBJ1-2; the D gene is possibly TRBD1 (6 bases). DNA for the CDR3: TGTGCCAGCAGACGGTCGGACAGAAGCTATGGCTACACCTTC. It specifies CASRRSDRSYGYTF.